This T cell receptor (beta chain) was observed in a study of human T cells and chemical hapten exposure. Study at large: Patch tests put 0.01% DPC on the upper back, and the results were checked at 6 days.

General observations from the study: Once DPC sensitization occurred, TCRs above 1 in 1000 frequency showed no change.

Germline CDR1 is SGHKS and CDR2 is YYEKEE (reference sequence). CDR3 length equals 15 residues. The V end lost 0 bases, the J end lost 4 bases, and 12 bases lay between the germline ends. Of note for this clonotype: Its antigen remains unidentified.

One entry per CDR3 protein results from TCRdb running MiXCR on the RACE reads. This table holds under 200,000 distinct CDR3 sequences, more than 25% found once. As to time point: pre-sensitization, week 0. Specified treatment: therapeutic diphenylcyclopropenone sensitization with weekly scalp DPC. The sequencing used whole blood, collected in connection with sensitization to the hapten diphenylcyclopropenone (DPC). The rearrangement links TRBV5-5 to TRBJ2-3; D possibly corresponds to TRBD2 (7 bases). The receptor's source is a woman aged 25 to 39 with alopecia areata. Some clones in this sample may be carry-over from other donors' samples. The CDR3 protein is CASSLVAGAADTQYF. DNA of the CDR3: TGTGCCAGCAGCTTGGTGGCGGGGGCGGCAGATACGCAGTATTTT.